Listed below are T cell receptor beta chains from one sample, sequenced in a study of CD8+ T cells in alopecia areata. Generated by immunoSEQ multiplex PCR, the TCRdb table keeps only in-frame clones and is missing some. Of 150,000 to 250,000 clones listed, about 60% are singletons. The source material was CD4+ T cells sorted from blood, sampled at week 4, from a patient treated with tofacitinib. These receptors were taken from a human donor with alopecia areata. The CDR3 runs from the conserved cysteine through the conserved F or W. The D gene is left open where the match is weak. Only part of the rows carry a size: once, few, many, or a class if the clone is expanded.

j_call v_call d_call clone_size cdr3_aa cdr3_nt
TRBJ2-5 TRBV5-4 TRBD2 NA CASSFGGGGETQYF TGTGCCAGCAGCTTCGGGGGGGGAGGAGAGACCCAGTACTTC
TRBJ1-2 TRBV30 NA NA CAWSGGFRGYTF TGTGCCTGGAGTGGGGGGTTTCGTGGCTACACCTTC
TRBJ2-3 TRBV2 TRBD1 NA CASRDRGSTQYF TGTGCCAGCAGAGACAGGGGTTCTACGCAGTATTTT
TRBJ2-7 TRBV4-1 NA few CASSQNTYSYEQYF TGCGCCAGCAGCCAGAACACCTATTCCTACGAGCAGTACTTC
TRBJ2-7 TRBV7-8 NA NA CASRTKDGSSYEQYF TGTGCCAGCAGGACGAAGGACGGCAGCTCCTACGAGCAGTACTTC
TRBJ1-2 TRBV5-1 NA NA CASSLGTPPQDYGYTF TGCGCCAGCAGCTTGGGGACACCACCTCAGGACTATGGCTACACCTTC
TRBJ2-4 TRBV5-1 NA NA CASSLASVTSKNIQYF TGCGCCAGCAGCTTGGCCTCTGTCACCAGCAAAAACATTCAGTACTTC
TRBJ2-2 TRBV7-9 TRBD2 NA CASGLAENTGELFF TGTGCCAGCGGCCTAGCGGAGAACACCGGGGAGCTGTTTTTT
TRBJ2-1 TRBV4-1 TRBD2 NA CASSRLLAGGIQNEQFF TGCGCCAGCAGCCGACTACTAGCGGGGGGAATACAAAATGAGCAGTTCTTC
TRBJ2-4 TRBV15 NA NA CATSEYSRGGGLLAKNIQYF TGTGCCACCAGCGAATACTCCAGGGGCGGTGGTCTCCTAGCCAAAAACATTCAGTACTTC
TRBJ1-2 TRBV25-1 TRBD1 few CASSGRQGDYGYTF TGTGCCAGCAGTGGAAGACAGGGGGACTATGGCTACACCTTC
TRBJ1-1 TRBV13 NA NA CASSHRVTEAFF TGTGCCAGCAGCCACAGGGTTACTGAAGCTTTCTTT
TRBJ1-6 TRBV2 NA NA CASSSSGHLLSPLHF NA
TRBJ1-6 TRBV2 NA NA CASSQATYSPLHF TGTGCCAGCAGTCAAGCGACTTATTCACCCCTCCACTTT
TRBJ2-3 TRBV28 TRBD2 few CASTFSRGEHTQYF TGTGCCAGCACCTTTTCTCGGGGGGAGCATACGCAGTATTTT
TRBJ1-5 TRBV7-2 NA NA CASSLEGRQYQPQHF TGTGCCAGCAGCTTAGAAGGGAGGCAGTATCAGCCCCAGCATTTT
TRBJ1-3 TRBV28 NA few CASSTRRSSGNTIYF TGTGCCAGCAGTACCCGAAGGAGCTCTGGAAACACCATATATTTT
TRBJ1-2 TRBV29-1 NA few CSVQANYGYTF TGCAGCGTGCAAGCTAACTATGGCTACACCTTC
TRBJ1-1 TRBV10-3 NA NA CAISGHTEAFF TGTGCCATCAGTGGTCACACTGAAGCTTTCTTT
TRBJ2-3 TRBV30 TRBD1 NA CAWSVGGADTQYF TGTGCCTGGAGTGTAGGGGGCGCGGATACGCAGTATTTT
TRBJ2-2 TRBV5-1 NA NA CASSLETGITGELFF TGCGCCAGCAGCTTGGAAACAGGGATCACCGGGGAGCTGTTTTTT
TRBJ2-5 TRBV2 NA few CASTVPTRETQYF TGTGCCAGCACCGTCCCAACGCGGGAGACCCAGTACTTC
TRBJ1-1 TRBV28 NA NA CASSLSWNTEAFF TGTGCCAGCAGTTTATCCTGGAACACTGAAGCTTTCTTT
TRBJ2-2 TRBV4-3 NA NA CASSRRWDTHTGELFF TGCGCCAGCAGTCGGCGGTGGGACACCCACACCGGGGAGCTGTTTTTT
TRBJ1-6 TRBV6-6 NA few CASSPPNSPLHF TGTGCCAGCAGCCCCCCTAATTCACCCCTCCACTTT
TRBJ2-7 TRBV5-6 NA NA CATLRAGVMGGEQYF TGTGCCACCCTCCGTGCCGGGGTAATGGGAGGCGAGCAGTACTTC
TRBJ1-1 TRBV25-1 NA NA CASSTVNTEAFF TGTGCCAGCAGTACGGTTAACACTGAAGCTTTCTTT
TRBJ1-2 TRBV7-9 TRBD1 once CASIQEGATGRGYGYTF TGTGCCAGCATCCAAGAGGGAGCGACAGGGAGGGGCTACGGCTACACCTTC
TRBJ2-7 TRBV30 TRBD2 few CAWTRGGRQYF TGTGCCTGGACCCGGGGAGGGAGGCAGTACTTC
TRBJ1-1 TRBV29-1 NA NA CSVVGRFGDTEAFF TGCAGCGTTGTGGGGAGGTTTGGAGACACTGAAGCTTTCTTT
TRBJ1-2 TRBV15 TRBD1 NA CATSIGQGYGYTF TGTGCCACCAGCATCGGACAGGGCTATGGCTACACCTTC
TRBJ2-5 TRBV4-1 NA NA CASSQRTGETQYF TGCGCCAGCAGCCAAAGGACGGGAGAGACCCAGTACTTC
TRBJ1-5 TRBV5-1 TRBD1 NA CASSFDGTGDQPQHF TGCGCCAGCAGCTTTGACGGGACAGGGGATCAGCCCCAGCATTTT
TRBJ2-3 TRBV2 NA NA CASSDTGGGDTQYF TGTGCCAGCAGTGATACAGGGGGGGGAGATACGCAGTATTTT
TRBJ2-7 TRBV5-1 TRBD1 NA CASSPGTGSYEQYF TGCGCCAGCAGCCCTGGGACAGGGTCGTACGAGCAGTACTTC
TRBJ2-5 TRBV6-5 NA few CASSTQETQYF TGTGCCAGCAGTACGCAAGAGACCCAGTACTTC